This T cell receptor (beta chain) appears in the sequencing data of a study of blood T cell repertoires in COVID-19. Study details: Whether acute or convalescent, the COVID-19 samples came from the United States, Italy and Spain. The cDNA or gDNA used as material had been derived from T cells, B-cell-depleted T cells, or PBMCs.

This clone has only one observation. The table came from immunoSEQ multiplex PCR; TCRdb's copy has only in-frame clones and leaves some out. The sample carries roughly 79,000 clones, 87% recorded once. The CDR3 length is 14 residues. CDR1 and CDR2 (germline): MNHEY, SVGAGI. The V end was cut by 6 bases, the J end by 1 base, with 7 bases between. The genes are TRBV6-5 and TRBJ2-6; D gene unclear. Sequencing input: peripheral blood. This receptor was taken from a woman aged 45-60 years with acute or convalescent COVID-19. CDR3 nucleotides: TGTGCCAGCAGCCTAAGTTCTGGGGCCAACGTCCTGACTTTC. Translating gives CASSLSSGANVLTF.